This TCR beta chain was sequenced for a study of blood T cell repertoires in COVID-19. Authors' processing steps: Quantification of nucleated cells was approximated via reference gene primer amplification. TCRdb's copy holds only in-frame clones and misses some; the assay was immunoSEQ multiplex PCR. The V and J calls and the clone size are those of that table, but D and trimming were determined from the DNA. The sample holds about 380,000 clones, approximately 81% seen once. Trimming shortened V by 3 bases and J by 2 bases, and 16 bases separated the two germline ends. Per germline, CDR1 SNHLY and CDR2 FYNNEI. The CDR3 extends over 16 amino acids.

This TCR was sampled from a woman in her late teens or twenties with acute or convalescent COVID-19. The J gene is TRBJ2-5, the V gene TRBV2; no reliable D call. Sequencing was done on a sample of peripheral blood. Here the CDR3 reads CASSDVGLGTQETQYF. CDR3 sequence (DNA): TGTGCCAGCAGTGACGTGGGCTTGGGCACGCAAGAGACCCAGTACTTC.